This T cell receptor (beta chain) was profiled in a study of human versus mouse CDR3 diversity and MHC coevolution. Looked up from germline, CDR1 is LNHDA and CDR2 is SQIVND (reference sequence). This CDR3 has 16 residues. Trimming took 6 bases from V and 1 from J; bases not matched to a gene: 8. Sequenced by immunoSEQ multiplex PCR; TCRdb stores in-frame clones only, minus some. The sample holds 75,000 to 90,000 clones, 93% seen once. The chain employs TRBV19 and TRBJ2-3, with TRBD2 identical over 9 bases. Sequenced input: naive CD4+ T cells from blood. Subset defined: CD45RO-negative CD62L-positive naive CD4 T cells. This clonotype was sampled from a person aged 25 to 75 in good health. CDR3 sequence reads: CASRSPLAGGTDTQYF. As DNA, the CDR3 is TGTGCCAGTAGGTCCCCCTTAGCGGGGGGCACAGATACGCAGTATTTT.